Listed here are 29 T cell receptor beta chains from one sample, sequenced in a study of shared clonotypes between healthy human individuals (TCRdb year 2020). The library was prepared using the immunoSEQ multiplex PCR assay. Sourced from immuneACCESS, this table was stored by TCRdb with only in-frame sequences that have V and J called. A share of the clones is absent; for the studies checked, an unresolved V gene accounts for under half, and the remainder has no known explanation. In this sample the table shows about 980,000 clones, approximately 76% of which occur a single time. The top ten clonotypes cover around 1.5% of the sample. Source material: memory CD4+ T cells sorted from blood. In light of the paper, this sample's cell subset or site label describes: CD45RA-negative fraction. The origin of the receptors is a man aged 18 to 30 in good health.

V is TRBV5-1 and J is TRBJ2-3; no reliable D call. The V end lost 1 base, the J end lost 4 bases, and 16 bases lay between the germline ends. The CDR3 consists of 16 residues. Germline CDR1 reads SGHRS; CDR2 reads YFSETQ. CDR3 bases: TGCGCCAGCAGCTTGAACGCAGGTTCCGTCCCAGATACGCAGTATTTT. Protein sequence: CASSLNAGSVPDTQYF.

This sequence joins TRBV7-3 and TRBJ1-3; unclear D gene. The CDR3 runs 15 residues. The V gene's germline CDR1 is SGHTA and CDR2 FQGTGA. The ends were cut back, 1 base at V and 0 bases at J, with 7 bases in the middle. The DNA of the CDR3 is TGTGCCAGCAGCTTAAGCAGTGGCTCTGGAAACACCATATATTTT. Translated, it gives CASSLSSGSGNTIYF.

This chain joins TRBV7-3 and TRBJ2-5, with D uncertain. Trimming took off 1 base at V and 5 bases at J, with 8 bases between the two ends. The CDR3 contains 13 residues. CDR1 SGHTA and CDR2 FQGTGA come from the germline V gene. Here the CDR3 reads CASSLRGIETQYF. CDR3 DNA: TGTGCCAGCAGCTTAAGGGGAATCGAGACCCAGTACTTC.

The CDR3 nucleotides are TGTGCCAGCAGCTTGTATGCGCCTACCCTATATAATTCACCCCTCCACTTT. Residues: CASSLYAPTLYNSPLHF. This chain uses TRBV5-6 with TRBJ1-6; D gene ambiguous. The CDR3 is 17 amino acids. Trimming left V 1 base short and J 4 bases short, with 15 bases between. Germline loops: CDR1 SGHDT, CDR2 YYEEEE.

V and J are TRBV7-2 and TRBJ2-3, with D tentatively TRBD1 (6 bases). This CDR3 is 14 amino acids long. Trimming shortened V by 5 bases and J by 0 bases, and 9 bases separated the two germline ends. Germline V lookup: CDR1 SGHTA, CDR2 FQGNSA. The CDR3: CASSVTGSTDTQYF. CDR3 bases: TGTGCCAGCAGCGTCACAGGGAGCACAGATACGCAGTATTTT.

This sequence joins TRBV7-8 and TRBJ1-6; D gene uncertain. V was clipped by 3 bases and J by 0 bases, with 15 bases between them. The CDR3 is 18 amino acids. The germline V gene encodes CDR1 SGHVS and CDR2 FQNEAQ. The CDR3 reads CASSFWLSPSSYNSPLHF. The CDR3 bases are TGTGCCAGCAGCTTTTGGCTTTCTCCAAGCTCCTATAATTCACCCCTCCACTTT.

With regard to this clone: Other nucleotide sequences in the sample specify the same CDR3. This chain uses TRBV27 with TRBJ1-5, with TRBD1 matching over 10 bases. Germline loops: CDR1 MNHEY, CDR2 SMNVEV (reference sequence). CDR3 size: 15 residues. J gave up 2 bases and V 6 bases, and 4 bases lay outside the gene matches. The CDR3 sequence: CASRPGTGGNQPQHF. CDR3 bases: TGTGCCAGCAGACCCGGGACAGGGGGCAATCAGCCCCAGCATTTT.

This chain joins TRBV5-1 and TRBJ1-6; a possible D gene is TRBD1 (6 bases). The CDR3 totals 16 residues. Germline V gene sequence: CDR1 SGHRS, CDR2 YFSETQ. V lost 4 bases, J lost 6 bases, and 17 bases lay in between. DNA for the CDR3: TGCGCCAGCAGCCCCGGGACGGGGGGCCTTAATTCACCCCTCCACTTT. Protein product: CASSPGTGGLNSPLHF.

This chain connects TRBV18 to TRBJ1-5; D call uncertain. Germline CDR1 and CDR2: KGHSH and LQKENI. The CDR3 sequence is 13 residues long. V lost 2 bases, J lost 6 bases, and 8 bases lay in between. Here the CDR3 DNA reads TGTGCCAGCTCACCATCAGACACTCAGCCCCAGCATTTT. The encoded protein is CASSPSDTQPQHF.

V usage is TRBV2 and J usage is TRBJ1-2, with 11 bases lining up with TRBD1. The V gene end was trimmed by 10 bases and the J gene end by 7 bases; junction bases not matched to a gene: 14. The CDR3 totals 15 residues. Germline lookup yields CDR1 SNHLY and CDR2 FYNNEI. The chain's CDR3 is CATTGTGGKKGGYTF. In DNA form, the CDR3 reads TGTGCCACCACCGGGACAGGGGGAAAGAAAGGTGGCTACACCTTC. Filled out from reference TRBV2 and TRBJ1-2, the complete variable domain reads EPEVTQTPSHQVTQMGQEVILRCVPISNHLYFYWYRQILGQKVEFLVSFYNNEISEKSEIFDDQFSVERPDGSNFTLKIRSTKLEDSAMYFCATTGTGGKKGGYTFGSGTRLTVV.

In this sample, this clone turned up many times. The rearrangement joins TRBV7-2 to TRBJ2-3; 8 bases line up with TRBD2. The CDR3 has 15 amino acids. Losses at the gene ends were 5 bases for V and 2 bases for J; bases not matched to a gene: 6. From germline, CDR1 is SGHTA and CDR2 FQGNSA. The CDR3, as DNA: TGTGCCAGCAGCCAGGGACTAGGAGCCACAGATACGCAGTATTTT. Amino acids: CASSQGLGATDTQYF. Based on the CDR3 plus reference TRBV7-2 and TRBJ2-3, the full variable domain is GAGVSQSPSNKVTEKGKDVELRCDPISGHTALYWYRQSLGQGLEFLIYFQGNSAPDKSGLPSDRFSAERTGGSVSTLTIQRTQQEDSAVYLCASSQGLGATDTQYFGPGTRLTVL.

V is TRBV2 and J is TRBJ1-3, with 7 nucleotides matching TRBD1. The CDR3 contains 16 residues. The V segment lost 1 base and the J segment 2 bases; nucleotides outside the gene matches: 5. Germline assignment: CDR1 SNHLY and CDR2 FYNNEI. The CDR3 DNA is TGTGCCAGCAGTGAAGAGACAGGGAAAACTGGAAACACCATATATTTT. Its protein product is CASSEETGKTGNTIYF.

This clone was detected only once. The V call is TRBV5-6, the J call TRBJ2-1; D gene unclear. Germline V lookup: CDR1 SGHDT, CDR2 YYEEEE. The CDR3 has 15 amino acids. V was trimmed by 4 bases and J by 0 bases, leaving 11 bases between them. In nucleotides, the CDR3 is TGTGCCAGCAGCGGTGACTTATCCTCCTACAATGAGCAGTTCTTC. Its protein product is CASSGDLSSYNEQFF.

The genes are TRBV9 and TRBJ1-1; no clear D. CDR1 is SGDLS and CDR2 is YYNGEE in the germline V gene. V was clipped by 3 bases and J by 0 bases, with 6 bases between them. CDR3 length: 13 amino acids. The CDR3 DNA follows: TGTGCCAGCAGCGCCACACTGAACACTGAAGCTTTCTTT. This gives the protein CASSATLNTEAFF.

CDR3 coding DNA: TGTGCCATCAGTTCCGATGGCAAGGGGCCCCAGCATTTT. It codes for CAISSDGKGPQHF. This chain uses TRBV10-3 with TRBJ1-5; no clear D gene. The CDR3 spans 13 residues. V shed 5 bases and J shed 9 bases, with 14 bases lying between them. Per the germline V gene, CDR1 is ENHRY and CDR2 is SYGVKD.

Regarding this clone: Other nucleotide sequences from this sample produce the same CDR3. The chain has TRBV30 and TRBJ1-2; a weak D match, TRBD1 (6 bases). Germline V gene lookup returns CDR1 GTSNPN and CDR2 SVGIG (reference sequence). The ends were cut back, 3 bases at V and 2 bases at J, with 10 bases in the middle. The CDR3 extends over 13 amino acids. The CDR3 here is CAWSLTGNYGYTF. In DNA, the CDR3 is TGTGCCTGGAGCCTCACAGGGAACTATGGCTACACCTTC.

V and J are TRBV5-1 and TRBJ2-5, with 7 bases aligning to TRBD1. This CDR3 contains 14 residues. Germline V gives CDR1 SGHRS, CDR2 YFSETQ. V lost 4 bases and J lost 2; bases outside the gene matches: 5. CDR3 coding DNA: TGCGCCAGCAGCAAAGGACAGGTTCAAGAGACCCAGTACTTC. The encoded protein is CASSKGQVQETQYF.

The CDR3 DNA reads TGTGCCAGCAGCTTAAGTGGGGACTACCCCACAGATACGCAGTATTTT. Translated, it gives CASSLSGDYPTDTQYF. The chain employs TRBV7-9 and TRBJ2-3; TRBD2 matches at 7 bases. V lost 2 bases and J lost 2; bases outside the gene matches: 7. CDR1 and CDR2 (germline): SEHNR, FQNEAQ (reference sequence). The CDR3 is made up of 16 amino acids.

The J gene is TRBJ2-4, the V gene TRBV19, with 11 bases identical to TRBD2. There are 17 residues in the CDR3. The V and J ends lost 5 bases and 3 bases, in that order; junction bases with no gene match: 9. Germline V gene sequence: CDR1 LNHDA, CDR2 SQIVND (reference sequence). DNA of the CDR3: TGTGCCAGTAGTTCCTTGACTAGCGGGAAAGGCAAAAACATTCAGTACTTC. It encodes CASSSLTSGKGKNIQYF.

The chain joins TRBV9 to TRBJ2-7; TRBD1 matches 8 bases. J was trimmed by 3 bases and V by 0 bases; bases with no gene match: 8. Germline assignment: CDR1 SGDLS and CDR2 YYNGEE. The CDR3 has 16 amino acids. CDR3 loop: CASSVAPLGQGYEQYF. CDR3 DNA: TGTGCCAGCAGCGTAGCCCCATTAGGACAGGGCTACGAGCAGTACTTC.

With regard to this clone: Other nucleotide sequences in the sample specify the same CDR3. The chain links TRBV2 to TRBJ2-1; the match to TRBD1 covers 9 bases. Trimming removed 6 bases from V and 1 base from J; junction bases left unmatched: 4. The CDR3 is made up of 15 amino acids. From germline, CDR1 is SNHLY and CDR2 FYNNEI. In DNA form, the CDR3 reads TGTGCCAGCAGCCAAGACAGGGGGTCCTACAATGAGCAGTTCTTC. Encoded protein: CASSQDRGSYNEQFF.

As to this clone: Other DNA sequences from this sample encode an identical CDR3 as well. This chain uses TRBV6-1 with TRBJ1-5, with a tentative D call TRBD1 (5 bases). The CDR3 totals 13 residues. V was pared by 4 bases and J by 7 bases, with 11 bases between. Germline V gene sequence: CDR1 MNHNS, CDR2 SASEGT. CDR3: CASSVEGNQPQHF. The CDR3, as DNA: TGTGCCAGCAGTGTCGAGGGGAACCAGCCCCAGCATTTT.

This clone was recorded a few times. The chain joins TRBV9 to TRBJ2-1; D possibly corresponds to TRBD2 (5 bases). This CDR3 spans 15 amino acids. V lost 4 bases and J 2 bases, leaving 13 bases between the germline ends. Germline loops: CDR1 SGDLS, CDR2 YYNGEE. The CDR3 spells CASSPDYEPYNEQFF. Written as DNA, the CDR3 is TGTGCCAGCAGCCCCGACTACGAACCCTACAATGAGCAGTTCTTC. Variable domain in full (rest from reference TRBV9 and TRBJ2-1): DSGVTQTPKHLITATGQRVTLRCSPRSGDLSVYWYQQSLDQGLQFLIQYYNGEERAKGNILERFSAQQFPDLHSELNLSSLELGDSALYFCASSPDYEPYNEQFFGPGTRLTVL.

The chain is built from TRBV5-4 and TRBJ2-7; D unresolved. Germline CDR1 reads SGHNT; CDR2 reads YYREEE (reference sequence). V was trimmed by 2 bases and J by 2 bases, leaving 5 bases between them. CDR3 length: 12 amino acids. CDR3 bases: TGTGCCAGCAGCTTTGGTGCCTACGAGCAGTACTTC. The encoded protein is CASSFGAYEQYF.

V usage is TRBV9 and J usage is TRBJ2-1; D may correspond to TRBD1 or TRBD2 (5 bases each). The germline V gene has CDR1 SGDLS and CDR2 YYNGEE. This CDR3 has 15 amino acids. Between the trimmed V and J ends, which lost 2 bases and 9 bases, there was a span of 18 bases. CDR3: CASSVNIGAVTEQFF. The CDR3 DNA reads TGTGCCAGCAGCGTTAACATCGGGGCGGTTACTGAGCAGTTCTTC.

This chain connects TRBV7-2 to TRBJ1-1; D is uncertain. CDR3 length equals 16 residues. The V gene's germline CDR1 is SGHTA and CDR2 FQGNSA. V was trimmed by 5 bases and J by 1 base, leaving 17 bases between them. The CDR3: CASSNPARARNTEAFF. The CDR3 DNA follows: TGTGCCAGCAGCAACCCCGCGAGGGCTAGGAACACTGAAGCTTTCTTT.

Comment on this clone: Other DNA variants within this sample encode the same CDR3. This CDR3 is CSATGGYGYTF. The CDR3 DNA reads as TGCAGTGCTACGGGAGGCTATGGCTACACCTTC. The V gene is TRBV20-1, the J gene TRBJ1-2; no reliable D call. Germline V lookup: CDR1 DFQATT, CDR2 SNEGSKA (reference sequence). The CDR3 totals 11 residues. Trimming pared 4 bases from V and 4 bases from J, leaving 7 bases between.

This clone appeared a few times. The gene calls are TRBV6-5 and TRBJ1-5; D might be TRBD1 (5 bases). V lost 2 bases and J lost 6, with 11 bases in between. Germline CDR1 and CDR2: MNHEY and SVGAGI. The CDR3 loop spans 14 amino acids. The CDR3 DNA reads TGTGCCAGCAGTTACGACGGGGGGGGTCAGCCCCAGCATTTT. Translation gives CASSYDGGGQPQHF.

J is TRBJ1-6 and V is TRBV27; D remains ambiguous. V was clipped by 0 bases and J by 5 bases, with 8 bases between them. This CDR3 spans 15 amino acids. CDR1 and CDR2 from the germline V gene are MNHEY and SMNVEV (reference sequence). The chain's CDR3 is CASSLSVRHNSPLHF. The DNA of the CDR3 is TGTGCCAGCAGTTTATCTGTACGGCATAATTCACCCCTCCACTTT.